This record looks at one T cell receptor beta chain sequence and its context. Its antigen is undetermined. These data are taken from a study of T cell responses to AZD1222 COVID-19 vaccine. Study-wide results and caveats: At 160-218 and 743-854, vaccine-associated CD4 TCRs were dominant, and they spanned spike. Within unmutated variant regions lay the reported targets of nearly half of spike-specific TCRs. Baseline antibody screening turned up just a handful of seropositive AZD1222 recipients. Repertoires were obtained only post-peak T cell response.

Sequencing used immunoSEQ multiplex PCR; TCRdb keeps in-frame clones, though not all of them. The sample yields under 140,000 clones, roughly 92% seen once. The J segment lost 1 base and the V segment lost 5 bases, leaving 11 bases of the junction unmatched. This CDR3 is 18 amino acids long. Germline V gives CDR1 SGHAT, CDR2 FQNNGV. The specimen was peripheral blood, collected on day 0 of AZD1222 vaccination. This receptor was identified in an adult in good health. This sequence joins TRBV11-2 and TRBJ1-4, with 9 bases lining up with TRBD1. The CDR3 loop reads CASSPRTGAWRTNEKLFF. The CDR3, as DNA: TGTGCCAGCAGCCCCCGGACAGGGGCTTGGAGAACTAATGAAAAACTGTTTTTT.